The 32 T cell receptor beta chains in this list originate from one sample, sequenced in a study of blood T cell repertoires in COVID-19. Repertoires were generated with immunoSEQ multiplex PCR, while TCRdb's copy carries only in-frame clones and drops some. The sample comprises under 300,000 clones, roughly three quarters of which are singletons, and 4% to 4.5% rests with the top ten. The sequencing sample was made of peripheral blood. The receptors stem from a woman aged 40 to 55 with active or convalescent COVID-19.

This sequence joins TRBV5-5 and TRBJ1-5, with D maybe TRBD1 (5 bases). With 5 bases removed from V and 1 base from J, the gap between germline ends came to 10 bases. CDR3 size: 14 residues. Germline V gene lookup returns CDR1 SGHKS and CDR2 YYEKEE (reference sequence). CDR3 DNA sequence: TGTGCCAGCAGGCCGGACACCAGCAATCAGCCCCAGCATTTT. It yields the protein CASRPDTSNQPQHF.

This clone was counted a few times. The CDR3 here is CASSADDRVDEKLFF. DNA for the CDR3: TGTGCCAGCAGCGCGGACGACAGGGTGGATGAAAAACTGTTTTTT. This chain joins TRBV9 and TRBJ1-4; 7 nucleotides match TRBD1. Trimming removed 3 bases from V and 6 bases from J; junction bases left unmatched: 8. Per the germline V gene, CDR1 is SGDLS and CDR2 is YYNGEE. The length of the CDR3 is 15 residues. Complete variable domain (other parts from reference TRBV9 and TRBJ1-4): DSGVTQTPKHLITATGQRVTLRCSPRSGDLSVYWYQQSLDQGLQFLIQYYNGEERAKGNILERFSAQQFPDLHSELNLSSLELGDSALYFCASSADDRVDEKLFFGSGTQLSVL.

The rearrangement links TRBV19 to TRBJ1-6; D ambiguous. The V and J ends lost 7 bases and 2 bases respectively, with 15 bases between them. CDR1 is LNHDA, CDR2 SQIVND, per germline (reference sequence). CDR3 length: 16 amino acids. The CDR3 DNA sequence: TGTGCCAGTACCCCCCAAGCGGCCACCTATAATTCACCCCTCCACTTT. It is translated as CASTPQAATYNSPLHF.

The chain is built from TRBV7-3 and TRBJ1-2; 7 bases match TRBD1. The CDR3 covers 14 residues. Germline V lookup: CDR1 SGHTA, CDR2 FQGTGA. Trimming at V came to 5 bases and at J to 5 bases, leaving 8 bases not matched to a gene. In nucleotides, the CDR3 is TGTGCCAGCAGCCGAGAGGGGGCGGGTTATGGCTACACCTTC. This codes for CASSREGAGYGYTF.

The chain joins TRBV5-4 to TRBJ2-5; 12 bases match TRBD2. Trimming removed 6 bases from V and 5 bases from J; junction bases left unmatched: 8. Per germline, CDR1 SGHNT and CDR2 YYREEE (reference sequence). This CDR3 is 15 amino acids long. CDR3 DNA: TGTGCCAGCAAGCCTAGCGGGGGGGTTTTGGAGACCCAGTACTTC. This encodes CASKPSGGVLETQYF.

J is TRBJ1-6 and V is TRBV19, with TRBD1 matching over 8 bases. Germline-derived CDR1 and CDR2 are LNHDA and SQIVND (reference sequence). CDR3 size: 17 residues. Trimming took 3 bases from V and 1 from J; bases not matched to a gene: 5. The CDR3 loop is CASSMTGVGSYNSPLHF. CDR3 sequence (DNA): TGTGCCAGTAGTATGACAGGGGTCGGATCCTATAATTCACCCCTCCACTTT.

The J gene is TRBJ2-2, the V gene TRBV6-4, with 11 nucleotides matching TRBD1. This CDR3 region has 18 residues. V was pared by 5 bases and J by 3 bases, with 11 bases of the junction left unmatched. Germline loops: CDR1 MRHNA, CDR2 SNTAGT. CDR3 loop: CASSPLDRGLIDTGELFF. The CDR3 DNA follows: TGTGCCAGCAGTCCCCTGGACAGGGGGCTTATCGACACCGGGGAGCTGTTTTTT.

The count of this clone is one. This sequence joins TRBV10-3 and TRBJ1-5, with TRBD1 as a possible D gene (6 bases). V was pared by 2 bases and J by 1 base, with 6 bases between. This CDR3 is built from 14 residues. In germline, CDR1 is ENHRY, CDR2 SYGVKD. As DNA, the CDR3 is TGTGCCATCAGTGAGCAGGGGAGCAATCAGCCCCAGCATTTT. Protein sequence: CAISEQGSNQPQHF.

The chain combines TRBV19 with TRBJ2-5, with a tentative D call TRBD2 (6 bases). Germline V gene lookup returns CDR1 LNHDA and CDR2 SQIVND (reference sequence). Trimming pared 2 bases from V and 4 bases from J, leaving 11 bases between. The CDR3 has 14 amino acids. The chain's CDR3 is CASSITQEGETQYF. The CDR3 nucleotides read TGTGCCAGTAGTATAACGCAGGAGGGAGAGACCCAGTACTTC. The full variable domain, in which reference TRBV19 and TRBJ2-5 provide the parts outside the CDR3, is DGGITQSPKYLFRKEGQNVTLSCEQNLNHDAMYWYRQDPGQGLRLIYYSQIVNDFQKGDIAEGYSVSREKKESFPLTVTSAQKNPTAFYLCASSITQEGETQYFGPGTRLLVL.

The rearrangement links TRBV7-8 to TRBJ2-3; 8 nucleotides align to TRBD2. Germline lookup yields CDR1 SGHVS and CDR2 FQNEAQ. Trimming at V came to 4 bases and at J to 2 bases, leaving 8 bases not matched to a gene. There are 16 residues in the CDR3. The CDR3 nucleotides read TGTGCCAGCAGCTCCTTCGGGGGGGGTTCCACAGATACGCAGTATTTT. This codes for CASSSFGGGSTDTQYF.

J is TRBJ1-5 and V is TRBV21-1; the table's D call, TRBD1, was not checked against the DNA. TRBV21-1 is an annotated pseudogene. The CDR3 extends over 15 amino acids. CDR3 loop: CASGRTGHSNQPQHF. DNA for the CDR3: TGTGCCAGCGGGCGGACAGGGCATAGCAATCAGCCCCAGCATTTT.

Turning to this clone: This specimen includes other DNA sequences encoding the same CDR3. The V gene is TRBV30, the J gene TRBJ1-5, with D unclear. Germline CDR1 reads GTSNPN; CDR2 reads SVGIG (reference sequence). Between the trimmed V and J ends, which lost 2 bases and 2 bases, there was a span of 7 bases. There are 13 residues in the CDR3. This CDR3 is CAWSSRGNQPQHF. The CDR3 DNA is TGTGCCTGGAGTTCGAGGGGCAATCAGCCCCAGCATTTT. Variable domain in full (rest from reference TRBV30 and TRBJ1-5): SQTIHQWPATLVQPVGSPLSLECTVEGTSNPNLYWYRQAAGRGLQLLFYSVGIGQISSEVPQNLSASRPQDRQFILSSKKLLLSDSGFYLCAWSSRGNQPQHFGDGTRLSIL.

The CDR3 bases are TGTGCCAGCAGCTTACTACGCACAGATACGCAGTATTTT. This translates into CASSLLRTDTQYF. The J gene is TRBJ2-3, the V gene TRBV5-4; D remains unclear. The germline CDR1 and CDR2 sequences are SGHNT and YYREEE (reference sequence). This CDR3 is 13 amino acids long. Trimming pared 2 bases from V and 1 base from J, leaving 5 bases between.

CDR3 protein: CAAQGGQGGNQPQHF. Written as DNA, the CDR3 is TGTGCCGCCCAGGGTGGGCAGGGGGGCAATCAGCCCCAGCATTTT. This chain links TRBV10-3 with TRBJ1-5; 7 bases fit TRBD1. Losses at the gene ends were 11 bases for V and 2 bases for J; bases not matched to a gene: 12. This CDR3 comprises 15 residues. Germline lookup yields CDR1 ENHRY and CDR2 SYGVKD.

V gene TRBV20-1 combines with J gene TRBJ2-1, with unresolved D. This CDR3 is 11 amino acids long. The germline V and J ends were trimmed by 0 bases and 7 bases, with 4 bases remaining between them. Germline-derived CDR1 and CDR2 are DFQATT and SNEGSKA (reference sequence). The CDR3 bases are TGCAGTGCTAGAGATCTGAATGAGCAGTTCTTC. Translation gives CSARDLNEQFF.

The J gene is TRBJ2-2, the V gene TRBV4-2, with 10 nucleotides matching TRBD2. This CDR3 comprises 17 residues. Germline CDR1 reads LGHNA; CDR2 reads YNFKEQ. Trimming at V came to 0 bases and at J to 6 bases, leaving 7 bases not matched to a gene. CDR3: CASSQDRSGGASGELFF. Here the CDR3 DNA reads TGTGCCAGCAGCCAAGATCGGAGCGGGGGGGCGTCCGGGGAGCTGTTTTTT.

The V gene is TRBV28, the J gene TRBJ1-5; D gene unclear. V was clipped by 3 bases and J by 3 bases, with 9 bases between them. Germline CDR1 MDHEN, CDR2 SYDVKM. This CDR3 region has 14 residues. The CDR3: CASSFWGDNQPQHF. CDR3 DNA sequence: TGTGCCAGCAGTTTCTGGGGAGACAATCAGCCCCAGCATTTT.

The CDR3 here is CASSDTGVNYGYTF. Here the CDR3 DNA reads TGTGCCAGCAGCGATACAGGGGTCAACTATGGCTACACCTTC. The genes are TRBV5-6 and TRBJ1-2, with TRBD1 matching over 7 bases. V shed 4 bases, J shed 2 bases, and the junction held 5 bases outside the gene matches. The CDR3 has 14 amino acids. Germline loops: CDR1 SGHDT, CDR2 YYEEEE.

This chain uses TRBV30 with TRBJ1-4, with TRBD1 matching over 12 bases. Germline CDR1 and CDR2: GTSNPN and SVGIG (reference sequence). The CDR3 is 15 residues long. With 6 bases clipped from V and 4 bases from J, the junction kept 6 bases outside the gene matches. The CDR3 reads CACLGQGALNEKLFF. The CDR3 bases are TGTGCCTGCCTGGGACAGGGGGCGCTTAATGAAAAACTGTTTTTT.

The chain couples TRBV4-1 to TRBJ1-4; no firm D call. Trimming shortened V by 5 bases and J by 7 bases, and 20 bases separated the two germline ends. The germline gives CDR1 MGHRA, CDR2 YSYEKL. This CDR3 is 16 amino acids long. The CDR3 region has the DNA TGCGCCAGCAGCTTCTATATGGCGGGTCCGGGTGAAAAACTGTTTTTT. Amino acid sequence: CASSFYMAGPGEKLFF.

This clone was recorded a few times. The sample holds other DNA sequences that translate to the same CDR3. J is TRBJ1-5 and V is TRBV30; TRBD1 matches 7 bases. The germline gives CDR1 GTSNPN, CDR2 SVGIG (reference sequence). The junction had 2 bases not matched to a gene; V was cut back by 0 bases and J by 0 bases. The CDR3 has 15 residues. The CDR3 nucleotides read TGTGCCTGGAGTGTAGGGGGCTATAGCAATCAGCCCCAGCATTTT. The encoded protein is CAWSVGGYSNQPQHF.

There are a few counts of this clone. The chain combines TRBV7-6 with TRBJ1-5; the D gene is possibly TRBD1 (6 bases). Germline V gene sequence: CDR1 SGHVS, CDR2 FNYEAQ. V lost 4 bases and J 0 bases, leaving 16 bases between the germline ends. The CDR3 length is 17 residues. This chain's CDR3 is CASSSPPPQGSNQPQHF. The CDR3 DNA follows: TGTGCCAGCAGCTCCCCTCCCCCACAGGGTAGCAATCAGCCCCAGCATTTT. Complete variable domain (other parts from reference TRBV7-6 and TRBJ1-5): GAGVSQSPRYKVTKRGQDVALRCDPISGHVSLYWYRQALGQGPEFLTYFNYEAQQDKSGLPNDRFSAERPEGSISTLTIQRTEQRDSAMYRCASSSPPPQGSNQPQHFGDGTRLSIL.

The chain combines TRBV5-1 with TRBJ2-7; D not resolved. V lost 3 bases, J lost 0 bases, and 22 bases lay in between. This CDR3 has 18 amino acids. Germline V gene lookup returns CDR1 SGHRS and CDR2 YFSETQ. Here the CDR3 DNA reads TGCGCCAGCAGCTGTACCGATCTTCGACCGGAGAGCTCCTACGAGCAGTACGTC. It encodes CASSCTDLRPESSYEQYV.

The rearrangement joins TRBV3-1 (or the pseudogene TRBV3-2) to TRBJ1-6; D is uncertain. Trimming stripped 1 base from V and 11 bases from J, with 9 bases between. The length of the CDR3 is 13 residues. In germline, CDR1 is LGHDT, CDR2 YNNKEL (reference sequence). This CDR3 is CASSQGSYPPLHF. In DNA, the CDR3 is TGTGCCAGCAGCCAAGGCAGTTACCCACCCCTCCACTTT.

The genes are TRBV19 and TRBJ1-2; TRBD1 aligns across 8 bases. The CDR3 length is 13 residues. The junction had 8 bases not matched to a gene; V was cut back by 8 bases and J by 6 bases. Germline V gene data show CDR1 as LNHDA and CDR2 as SQIVND (reference sequence). In nucleotides, the CDR3 is TGTGCCAGTGAGACAGGGGCGTGGAATGGCTACACCTTC. This codes for CASETGAWNGYTF.

This clone showed up just once. This specimen includes other DNA sequences encoding the same CDR3. The CDR3 reads CASSIGRGQETQYF. DNA of the CDR3: TGTGCCAGTAGTATCGGACGGGGACAAGAGACCCAGTACTTC. This chain connects TRBV19 to TRBJ2-5, with D possibly matching TRBD2 (5 bases). This CDR3 region has 14 residues. The ends were cut back, 3 bases at V and 2 bases at J, with 10 bases in the middle. Germline V lookup: CDR1 LNHDA, CDR2 SQIVND (reference sequence). The variable domain in full, with the rest retrieved from reference TRBV19 and TRBJ2-5, is DGGITQSPKYLFRKEGQNVTLSCEQNLNHDAMYWYRQDPGQGLRLIYYSQIVNDFQKGDIAEGYSVSREKKESFPLTVTSAQKNPTAFYLCASSIGRGQETQYFGPGTRLLVL.

The rearrangement joins TRBV3-1 (or the pseudogene TRBV3-2) to TRBJ2-5; the D gene is possibly TRBD2 (5 bases). With 1 base removed from V and 5 bases from J, the gap between germline ends came to 5 bases. Germline values: CDR1 LGHDT, CDR2 YNNKEL (reference sequence). CDR3 size: 12 residues. This CDR3 is CASSQGEETQYF. The DNA of the CDR3 is TGTGCCAGCAGCCAAGGGGAGGAGACCCAGTACTTC.

The V and J genes are TRBV7-9 and TRBJ1-1; TRBD1 might be the D (6 bases). Per germline, CDR1 SEHNR and CDR2 FQNEAQ (reference sequence). The CDR3 sequence is 15 residues long. With 5 bases removed from V and 3 bases from J, the gap between germline ends came to 16 bases. DNA for the CDR3: TGTGCCAGCAGCGCCGGGACACGTTGGGACACTGAAGCTTTCTTT. This codes for CASSAGTRWDTEAFF.

This clone has more than one count but fewer than ten. The chain carries TRBV3-1 (or the pseudogene TRBV3-2) and TRBJ2-3; TRBD2 aligns across 7 bases. CDR1 is LGHDT and CDR2 is YNNKEL in the germline V gene (reference sequence). This CDR3 has 19 amino acids. The V gene end was trimmed by 0 bases and the J gene end by 5 bases; junction bases not matched to a gene: 17. CDR3 amino acids: CASSQERRWGGYCKDTQYF. DNA of the CDR3: TGTGCCAGCAGCCAAGAGCGCCGCTGGGGGGGGTATTGTAAAGATACGCAGTATTTT.

The V call is TRBV5-1, the J call TRBJ1-6; 7 nucleotides align to TRBD1. In germline, CDR1 is SGHRS, CDR2 YFSETQ. V trimming: 2 bases; J trimming: 10 bases; junction bases outside the gene matches: 6. CDR3 length: 14 residues. In DNA form, the CDR3 reads TGCGCCAGCAGCTTAGGACAGGTTCACTCACCCCTCCACTTT. Translation: CASSLGQVHSPLHF.

This chain links TRBV6-5 with TRBJ1-4, with a tentative D call TRBD1 (6 bases). The length of the CDR3 is 15 residues. Germline V lookup: CDR1 MNHEY, CDR2 SVGAGI. The V gene lost 5 bases and the J gene lost 8 bases, with 18 bases spanning the gap. The CDR3 DNA reads TGTGCCAGCAGTACAACGTATACAGGGAACGAAAAACTGTTTTTT. Protein sequence: CASSTTYTGNEKLFF.

The chain employs TRBV23-1 and TRBJ1-2; possible D gene TRBD1, 6 bases. TRBV23-1 is designated an ORF whose function remains uncertain. Trimming pared 3 bases from V and 10 bases from J, leaving 12 bases between. This CDR3 comprises 12 residues. The CDR3 DNA sequence: TGCGCCAGCAGTCATCCAGGGGCCTCCTACACCTTC. Translating it yields CASSHPGASYTF.